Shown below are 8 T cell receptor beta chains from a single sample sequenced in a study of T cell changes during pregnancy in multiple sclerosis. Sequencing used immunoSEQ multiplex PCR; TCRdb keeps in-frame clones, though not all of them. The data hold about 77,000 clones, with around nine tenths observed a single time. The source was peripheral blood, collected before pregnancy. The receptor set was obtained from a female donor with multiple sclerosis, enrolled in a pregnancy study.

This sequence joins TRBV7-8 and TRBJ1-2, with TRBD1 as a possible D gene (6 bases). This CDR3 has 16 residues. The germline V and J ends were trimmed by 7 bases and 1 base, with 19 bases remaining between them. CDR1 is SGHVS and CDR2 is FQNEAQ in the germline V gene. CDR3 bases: TGTGCCAGCAATGAACAGGGCATGGGGGTTAACTATGGCTACACCTTC. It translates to CASNEQGMGVNYGYTF.

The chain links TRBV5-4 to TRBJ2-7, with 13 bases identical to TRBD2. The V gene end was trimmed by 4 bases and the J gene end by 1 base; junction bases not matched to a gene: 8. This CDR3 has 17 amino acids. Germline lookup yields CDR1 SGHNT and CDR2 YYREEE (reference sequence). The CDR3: CASSILAGGGPSYEQYF. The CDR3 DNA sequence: TGTGCCAGCAGCATACTAGCGGGGGGGGGCCCTTCCTACGAGCAGTACTTC. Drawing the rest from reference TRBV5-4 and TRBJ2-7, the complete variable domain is ETGVTQSPTHLIKTRGQQVTLRCSSQSGHNTVSWYQQALGQGPQFIFQYYREEENGRGNFPPRFSGLQFPNYSSELNVNALELDDSALYLCASSILAGGGPSYEQYFGPGTRLTVT.

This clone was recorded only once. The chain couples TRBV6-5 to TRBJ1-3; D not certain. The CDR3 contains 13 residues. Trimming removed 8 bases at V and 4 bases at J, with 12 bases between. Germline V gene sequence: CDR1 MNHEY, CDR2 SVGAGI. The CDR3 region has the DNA TGTGCCAGCGCACTATATTCGGGAAACACCATATATTTT. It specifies CASALYSGNTIYF.

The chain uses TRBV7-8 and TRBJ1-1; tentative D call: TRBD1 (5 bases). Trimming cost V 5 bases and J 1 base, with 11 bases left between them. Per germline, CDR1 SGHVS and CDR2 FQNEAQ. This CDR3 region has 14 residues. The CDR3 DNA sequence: TGTGCCAGCAGCGGGGGGACGGGGAACACTGAAGCTTTCTTT. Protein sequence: CASSGGTGNTEAFF.

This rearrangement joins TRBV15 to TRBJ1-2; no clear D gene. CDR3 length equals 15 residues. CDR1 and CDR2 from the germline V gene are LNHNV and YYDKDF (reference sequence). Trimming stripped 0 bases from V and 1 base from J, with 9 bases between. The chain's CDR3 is CATSRDNRFNYGYTF. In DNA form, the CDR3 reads TGTGCCACCAGCAGAGATAACAGATTTAACTATGGCTACACCTTC.

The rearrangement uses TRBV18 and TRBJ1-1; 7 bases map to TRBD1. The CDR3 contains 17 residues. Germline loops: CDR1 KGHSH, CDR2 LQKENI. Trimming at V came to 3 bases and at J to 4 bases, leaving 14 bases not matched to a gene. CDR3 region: CASSPVAISGGGTEAFF. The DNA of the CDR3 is TGTGCCAGCTCACCCGTAGCGATCTCAGGGGGAGGCACTGAAGCTTTCTTT.

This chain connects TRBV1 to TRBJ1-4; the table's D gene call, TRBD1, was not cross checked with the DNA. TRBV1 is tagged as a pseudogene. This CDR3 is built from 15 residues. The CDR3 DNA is TGCACCAGCCGGCAGCAGGGGGATACTAATGAAAAACTGTTTTTT. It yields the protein CTSRQQGDTNEKLFF.

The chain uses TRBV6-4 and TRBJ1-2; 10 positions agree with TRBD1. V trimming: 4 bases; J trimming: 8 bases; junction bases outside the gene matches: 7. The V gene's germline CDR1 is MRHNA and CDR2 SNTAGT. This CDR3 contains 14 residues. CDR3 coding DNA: TGTGCCAGCAGTGCCGAACCGACAGGGGGCGGCTACACCTTC. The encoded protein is CASSAEPTGGGYTF.